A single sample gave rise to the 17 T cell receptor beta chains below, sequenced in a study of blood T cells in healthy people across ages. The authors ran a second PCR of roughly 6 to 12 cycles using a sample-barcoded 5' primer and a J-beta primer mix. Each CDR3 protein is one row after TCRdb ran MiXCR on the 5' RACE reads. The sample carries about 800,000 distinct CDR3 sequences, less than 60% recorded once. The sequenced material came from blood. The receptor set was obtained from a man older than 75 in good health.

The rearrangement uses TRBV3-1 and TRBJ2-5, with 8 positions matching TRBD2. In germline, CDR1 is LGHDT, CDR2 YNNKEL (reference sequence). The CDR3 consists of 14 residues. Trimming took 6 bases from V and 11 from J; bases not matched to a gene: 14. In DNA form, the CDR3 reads TGTGCCAGCAGTTCGTGGACTAGCTCGAGGGAGCAGTACTTC. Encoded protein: CASSSWTSSREQYF.

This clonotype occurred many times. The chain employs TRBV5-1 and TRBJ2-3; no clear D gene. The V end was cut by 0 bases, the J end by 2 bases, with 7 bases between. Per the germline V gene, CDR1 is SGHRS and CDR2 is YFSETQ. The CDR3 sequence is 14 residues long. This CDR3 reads CASSLDVYTDTQYF. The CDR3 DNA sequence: TGCGCCAGCAGCTTGGATGTGTACACAGATACGCAGTATTTT.

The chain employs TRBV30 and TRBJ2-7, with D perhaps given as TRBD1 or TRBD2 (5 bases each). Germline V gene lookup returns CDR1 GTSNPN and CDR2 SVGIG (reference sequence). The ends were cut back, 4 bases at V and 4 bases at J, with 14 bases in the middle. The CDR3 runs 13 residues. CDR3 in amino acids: CAWNARGRYEQYF. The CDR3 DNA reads TGTGCCTGGAACGCCCGGGGACGTTACGAGCAGTACTTC.

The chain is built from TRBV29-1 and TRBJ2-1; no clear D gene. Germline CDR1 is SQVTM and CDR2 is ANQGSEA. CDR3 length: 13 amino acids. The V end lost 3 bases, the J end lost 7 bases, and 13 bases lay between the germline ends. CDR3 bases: TGCAGCGTTGACACGTCATCCATAAATGAGCAGTTCTTC. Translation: CSVDTSSINEQFF.

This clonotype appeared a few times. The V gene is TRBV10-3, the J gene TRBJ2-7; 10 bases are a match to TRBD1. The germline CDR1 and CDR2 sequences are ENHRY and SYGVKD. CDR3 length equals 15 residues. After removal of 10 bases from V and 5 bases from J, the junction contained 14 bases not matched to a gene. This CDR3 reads CATTLNRDRGHEQYF. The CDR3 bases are TGTGCCACTACCCTGAACCGGGACAGGGGTCACGAGCAGTACTTC.

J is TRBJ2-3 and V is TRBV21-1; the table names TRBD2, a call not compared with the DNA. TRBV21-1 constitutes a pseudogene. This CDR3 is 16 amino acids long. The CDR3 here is CASERLAGGGTNTQYF. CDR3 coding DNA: TGTGCCAGTGAACGACTAGCGGGAGGAGGGACGAATACGCAGTATTTT.

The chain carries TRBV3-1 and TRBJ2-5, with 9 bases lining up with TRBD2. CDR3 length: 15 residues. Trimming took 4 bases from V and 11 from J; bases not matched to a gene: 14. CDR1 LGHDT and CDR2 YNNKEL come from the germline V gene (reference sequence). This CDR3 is CASSRGSSGRYEQYF. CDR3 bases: TGTGCCAGCAGCCGGGGAAGTAGCGGGAGATATGAGCAGTACTTC.

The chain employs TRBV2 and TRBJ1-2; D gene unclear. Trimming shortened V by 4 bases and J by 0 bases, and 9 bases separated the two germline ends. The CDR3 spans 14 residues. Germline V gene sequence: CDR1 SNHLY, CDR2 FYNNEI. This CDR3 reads CASSGEVSNYGYTF. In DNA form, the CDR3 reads TGTGCCAGCAGTGGGGAGGTCTCTAACTATGGCTACACCTTC.

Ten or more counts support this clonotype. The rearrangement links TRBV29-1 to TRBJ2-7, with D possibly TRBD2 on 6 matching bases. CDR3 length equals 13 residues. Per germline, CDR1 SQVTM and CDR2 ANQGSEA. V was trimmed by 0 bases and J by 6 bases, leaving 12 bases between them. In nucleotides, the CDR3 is TGCAGCGTTGAAGACACAATGGGGGGCGAGCAGTACTTC. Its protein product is CSVEDTMGGEQYF.

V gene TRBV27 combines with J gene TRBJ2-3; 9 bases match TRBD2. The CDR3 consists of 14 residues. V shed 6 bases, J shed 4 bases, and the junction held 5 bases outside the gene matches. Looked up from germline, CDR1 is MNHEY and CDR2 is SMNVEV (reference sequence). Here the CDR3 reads CASSGLARSDTQYF. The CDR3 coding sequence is TGTGCCAGCAGCGGACTAGCGCGTTCAGATACGCAGTATTTT.

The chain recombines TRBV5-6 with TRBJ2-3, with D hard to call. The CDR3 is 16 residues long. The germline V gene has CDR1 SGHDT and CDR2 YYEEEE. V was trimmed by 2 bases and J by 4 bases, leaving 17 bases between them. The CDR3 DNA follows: TGTGCCAGCAGCTTCCAGCCCCATCCCCCCTCAGATACGCAGTATTTT. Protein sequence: CASSFQPHPPSDTQYF.

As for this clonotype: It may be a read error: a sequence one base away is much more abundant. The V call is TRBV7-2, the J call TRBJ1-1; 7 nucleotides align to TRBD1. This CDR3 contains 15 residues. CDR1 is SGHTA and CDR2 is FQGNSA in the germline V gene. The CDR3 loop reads CASSLAGGGATGAFF. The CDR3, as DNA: TGTGCCAGCAGCTTAGCGGGAGGGGGCGCGACTGGAGCTTTCTTT.

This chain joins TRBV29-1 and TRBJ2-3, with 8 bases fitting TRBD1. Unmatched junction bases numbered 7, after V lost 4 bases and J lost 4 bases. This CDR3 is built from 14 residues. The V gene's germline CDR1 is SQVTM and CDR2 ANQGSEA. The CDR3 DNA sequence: TGCAGCGTTGTCTGGAGGACAGGGTCAGATACGCAGTATTTT. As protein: CSVVWRTGSDTQYF.

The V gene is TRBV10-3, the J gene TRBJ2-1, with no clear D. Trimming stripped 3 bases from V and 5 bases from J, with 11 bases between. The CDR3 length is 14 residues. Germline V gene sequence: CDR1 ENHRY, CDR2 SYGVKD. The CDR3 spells CAISERAGHNEQFF. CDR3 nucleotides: TGTGCCATCAGTGAAAGGGCCGGACACAATGAGCAGTTCTTC.

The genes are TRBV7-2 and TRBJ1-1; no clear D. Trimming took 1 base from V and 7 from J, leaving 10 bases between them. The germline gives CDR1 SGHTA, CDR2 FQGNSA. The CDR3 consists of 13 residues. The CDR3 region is CASSLEVKREAFF. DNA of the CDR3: TGTGCCAGCAGCTTAGAAGTAAAGCGTGAAGCTTTCTTT.

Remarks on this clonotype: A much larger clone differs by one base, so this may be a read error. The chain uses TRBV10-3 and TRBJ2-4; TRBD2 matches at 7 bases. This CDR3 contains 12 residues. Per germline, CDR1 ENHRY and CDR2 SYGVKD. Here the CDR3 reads CAIRGTTGGQDF. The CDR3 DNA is TGTGCCATCAGAGGGACTACTGGCGGGCAGGACTTC.

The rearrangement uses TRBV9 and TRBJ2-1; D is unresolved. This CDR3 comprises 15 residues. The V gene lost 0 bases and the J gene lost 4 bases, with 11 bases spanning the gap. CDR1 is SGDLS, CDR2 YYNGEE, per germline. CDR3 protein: CASSVVQVPYNEQFF. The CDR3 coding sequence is TGTGCCAGCAGCGTAGTTCAGGTTCCTTACAATGAGCAGTTCTTC.